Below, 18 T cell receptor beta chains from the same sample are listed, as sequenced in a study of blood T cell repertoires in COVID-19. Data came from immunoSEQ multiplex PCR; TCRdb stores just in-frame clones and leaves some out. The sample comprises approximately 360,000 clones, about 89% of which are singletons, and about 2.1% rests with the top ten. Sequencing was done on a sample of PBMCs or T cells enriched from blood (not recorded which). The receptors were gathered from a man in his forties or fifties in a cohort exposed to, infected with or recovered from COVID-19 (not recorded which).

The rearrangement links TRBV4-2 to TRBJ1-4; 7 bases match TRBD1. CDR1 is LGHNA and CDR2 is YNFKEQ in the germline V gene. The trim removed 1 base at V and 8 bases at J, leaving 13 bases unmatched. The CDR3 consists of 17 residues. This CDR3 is CASSQVIPTGWGEKLFF. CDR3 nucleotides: TGTGCCAGCAGCCAAGTTATCCCGACAGGGTGGGGCGAAAAACTGTTTTTT.

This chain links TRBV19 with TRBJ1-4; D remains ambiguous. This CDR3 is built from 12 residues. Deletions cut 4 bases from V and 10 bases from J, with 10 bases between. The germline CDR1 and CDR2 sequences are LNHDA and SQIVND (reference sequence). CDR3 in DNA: TGTGCCAGTAGTAGGCGGGAAGGAAAACTGTTTTTT. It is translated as CASSRREGKLFF.

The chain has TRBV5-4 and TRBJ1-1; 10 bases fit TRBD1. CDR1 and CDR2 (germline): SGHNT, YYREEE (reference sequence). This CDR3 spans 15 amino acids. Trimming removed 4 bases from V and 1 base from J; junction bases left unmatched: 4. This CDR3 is CASSPDRGGNTEAFF. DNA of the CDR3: TGTGCCAGCAGCCCGGACAGGGGGGGGAACACTGAAGCTTTCTTT.

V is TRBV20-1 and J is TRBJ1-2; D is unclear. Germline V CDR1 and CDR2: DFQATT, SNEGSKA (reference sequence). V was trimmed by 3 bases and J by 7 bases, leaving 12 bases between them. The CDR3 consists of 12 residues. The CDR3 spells CSASLQSSGYTF. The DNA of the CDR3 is TGCAGTGCTAGTTTACAGAGTAGTGGCTACACCTTC.

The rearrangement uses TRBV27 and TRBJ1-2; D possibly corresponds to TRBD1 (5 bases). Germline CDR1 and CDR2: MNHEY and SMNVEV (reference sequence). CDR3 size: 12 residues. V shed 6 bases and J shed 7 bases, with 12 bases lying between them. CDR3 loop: CASRKGVGGYTF. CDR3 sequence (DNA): TGTGCCAGCAGAAAAGGGGTGGGTGGCTACACCTTC.

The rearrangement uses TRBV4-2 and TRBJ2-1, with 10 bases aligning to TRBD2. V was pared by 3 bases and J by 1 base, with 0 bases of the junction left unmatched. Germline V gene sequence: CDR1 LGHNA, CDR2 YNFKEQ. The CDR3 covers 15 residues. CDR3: CASSQGLASYNEQFF. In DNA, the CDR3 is TGTGCCAGCAGCCAGGGACTAGCGTCCTACAATGAGCAGTTCTTC.

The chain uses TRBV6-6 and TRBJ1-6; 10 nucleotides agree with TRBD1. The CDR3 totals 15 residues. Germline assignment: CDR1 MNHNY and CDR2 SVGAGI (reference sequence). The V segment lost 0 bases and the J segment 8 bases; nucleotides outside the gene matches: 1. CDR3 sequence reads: CASSYSGQGDSPLHF. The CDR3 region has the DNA TGTGCCAGCAGTTACTCCGGACAGGGGGATTCACCCCTCCACTTT.

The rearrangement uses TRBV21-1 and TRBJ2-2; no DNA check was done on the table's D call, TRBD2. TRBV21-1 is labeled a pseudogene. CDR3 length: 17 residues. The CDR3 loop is CASTLDGREGPTGELFF. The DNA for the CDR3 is TGTGCCAGCACCCTAGATGGTAGGGAGGGCCCCACCGGGGAGCTGTTTTTT.

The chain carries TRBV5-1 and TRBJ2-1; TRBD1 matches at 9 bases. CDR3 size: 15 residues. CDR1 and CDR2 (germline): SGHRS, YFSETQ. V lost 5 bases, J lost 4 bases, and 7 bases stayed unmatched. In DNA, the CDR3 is TGCGCCAGCAGTCGGCCGGGACAGGGATACAATGAGCAGTTCTTC. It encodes CASSRPGQGYNEQFF.

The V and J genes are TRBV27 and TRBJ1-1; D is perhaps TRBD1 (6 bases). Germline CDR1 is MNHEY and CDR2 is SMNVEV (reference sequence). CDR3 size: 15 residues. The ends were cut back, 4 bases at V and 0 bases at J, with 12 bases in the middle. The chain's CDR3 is CASSSRTDMNTEAFF. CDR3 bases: TGTGCCAGCAGTTCGCGGACAGACATGAACACTGAAGCTTTCTTT.

The CDR3 protein is CASSVGRSNPTDTQYF. The CDR3 coding sequence is TGTGCCAGCAGCGTAGGTCGTTCTAACCCCACAGATACGCAGTATTTT. J is TRBJ2-3 and V is TRBV9; the D is unclear. Trimming took off 0 bases at V and 2 bases at J, with 13 bases between the two ends. Germline values: CDR1 SGDLS, CDR2 YYNGEE. CDR3 length equals 16 residues.

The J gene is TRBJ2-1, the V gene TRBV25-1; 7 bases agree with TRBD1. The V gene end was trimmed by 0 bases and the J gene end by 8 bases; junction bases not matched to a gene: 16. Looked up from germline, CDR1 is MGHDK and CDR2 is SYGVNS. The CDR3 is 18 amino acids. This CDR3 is CASSEYGWGRQGEDEQFF. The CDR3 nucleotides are TGTGCCAGCAGTGAATACGGTTGGGGTAGACAGGGAGAGGATGAGCAGTTCTTC.

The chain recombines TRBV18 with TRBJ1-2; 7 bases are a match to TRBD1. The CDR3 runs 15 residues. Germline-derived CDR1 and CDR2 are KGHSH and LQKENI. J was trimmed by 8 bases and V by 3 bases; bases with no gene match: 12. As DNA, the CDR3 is TGTGCCAGCTCACCCTTTCGGGACAGTGGAGACGGCTACACCTTC. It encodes CASSPFRDSGDGYTF.

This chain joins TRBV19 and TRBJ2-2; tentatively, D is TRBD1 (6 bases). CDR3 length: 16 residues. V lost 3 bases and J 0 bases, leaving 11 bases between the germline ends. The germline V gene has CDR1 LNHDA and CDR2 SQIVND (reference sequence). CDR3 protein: CASSMDRTPNTGELFF. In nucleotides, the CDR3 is TGTGCCAGTAGTATGGACAGAACCCCGAACACCGGGGAGCTGTTTTTT.

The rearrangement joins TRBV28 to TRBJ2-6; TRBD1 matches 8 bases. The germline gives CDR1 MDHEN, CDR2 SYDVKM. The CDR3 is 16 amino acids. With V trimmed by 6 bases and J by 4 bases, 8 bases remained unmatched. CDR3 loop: CASSSTGAAGANVLTF. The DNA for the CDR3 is TGTGCCAGCAGCTCGACAGGGGCTGCAGGGGCCAACGTCCTGACTTTC.

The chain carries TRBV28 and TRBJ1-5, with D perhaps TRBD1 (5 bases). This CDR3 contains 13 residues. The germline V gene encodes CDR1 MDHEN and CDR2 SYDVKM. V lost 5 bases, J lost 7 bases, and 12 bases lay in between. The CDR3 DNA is TGTGCCAGCAGTGCCGACAGAATCCAGCCCCAGCATTTT. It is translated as CASSADRIQPQHF.

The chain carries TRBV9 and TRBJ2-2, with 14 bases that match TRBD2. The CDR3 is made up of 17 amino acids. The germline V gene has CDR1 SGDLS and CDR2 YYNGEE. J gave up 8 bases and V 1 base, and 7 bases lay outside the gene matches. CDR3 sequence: CASSVTPGTSGSGELFF. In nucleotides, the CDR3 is TGTGCCAGCAGCGTAACGCCCGGGACTAGCGGGAGTGGGGAGCTGTTTTTT.

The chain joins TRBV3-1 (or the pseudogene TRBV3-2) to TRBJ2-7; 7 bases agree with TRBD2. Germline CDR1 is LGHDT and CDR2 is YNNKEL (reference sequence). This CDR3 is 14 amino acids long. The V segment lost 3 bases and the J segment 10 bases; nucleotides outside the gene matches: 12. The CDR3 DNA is TGTGCCAGCAGCCATGGAGCGGGAAGTGAAGAACAGTACTTC. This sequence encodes CASSHGAGSEEQYF.